The source of this T cell receptor beta chain is a study of T-cell memory formation after mild COVID-19. This clonotype was observed a handful of times. Its antigen is currently unknown. Study-wide findings and caveats: CD4+ contracting clones were mainly CM and EM; CD8+ ones, EMRA.

The CDR3 loop spans 13 amino acids. V trimming: 3 bases; J trimming: 2 bases; junction bases outside the gene matches: 0. MiXCR was run by TCRdb on the 5' RACE reads, yielding one entry per CDR3 protein. The sample has under 250,000 distinct CDR3 sequences; under 30% are singletons. The chain joins TRBV12-3 or TRBV12-4 to TRBJ2-7; the match to TRBD2 covers 8 bases. Sequenced: PBMCs or a T cell subset sorted from them (not recorded which). This clonotype was sampled from an adult woman who had mild COVID-19 (a few samples of this study predate the infection). Cell type and time point are not known. CDR3: CASSFGRAYEQYF. The CDR3 DNA sequence: TGTGCCAGCAGTTTCGGGAGGGCCTACGAGCAGTACTTC.